A single T cell receptor (beta chain) is shown here with its context. Original analysis: Estimates of nucleated cell counts were drawn from the amplification of reference gene primers. The repertoire was sequenced with immunoSEQ multiplex PCR; TCRdb's copy has only in-frame clones and lacks some. V, J and clone size are those of that table, while D and trimming were read from the DNA. The sample shows about 210,000 clones, approximately 86% of them seen only once. The source of the sample is a study of blood T cell repertoires in COVID-19. In the study overall: Italy, Spain and the United States were the sources of the convalescent and acute COVID-19 samples. From T cells, B-cell-depleted T cells, or PBMCs came the material, which was cDNA or gDNA.

CDR1 is SGHRS and CDR2 is YFSETQ in the germline V gene. Trimming pared 2 bases from V and 7 bases from J, leaving 13 bases between. The CDR3 sequence is 14 residues long. The TCR originated in a man in his forties with acute or convalescent COVID-19. The chain uses TRBV5-1 and TRBJ1-5, with D possibly being TRBD1 (6 bases). Sequenced material: peripheral blood. CDR3 DNA: TGCGCCAGCAGCTTACAGGGAAATGGACAGCCCCAGCATTTT. As protein: CASSLQGNGQPQHF. Variable domain in full (rest from reference TRBV5-1 and TRBJ1-5): KAGVTQTPRYLIKTRGQQVTLSCSPISGHRSVSWYQQTPGQGLQFLFEYFSETQRNKGNFPGRFSGRQFSNSRSEMNVSTLELGDSALYLCASSLQGNGQPQHFGDGTRLSIL.